Shown below are 11 T cell receptor beta chains from a single sample sequenced in a study of early T cells in non-severe SARS-CoV-2 infection. TCRdb re-analysed the 5' RACE reads in MiXCR, keeping a single row per CDR3 protein. Counted here are 25,000 to 35,000 distinct CDR3 sequences, roughly 4.4% occurring once; the ten biggest clones make up about an eighth. The sample taken for sequencing was whole blood. The receptors were gathered from an adult who was a healthcare worker with PCR-confirmed SARS-CoV-2 infection or an uninfected control (not recorded which).

This clonotype has a count of ten or more. V is TRBV28 and J is TRBJ2-3, with TRBD2 identical over 10 bases. Germline CDR1 reads MDHEN; CDR2 reads SYDVKM. The CDR3 has 22 residues. Trimming at V came to 7 bases and at J to 1 base, leaving 26 bases not matched to a gene. Written as DNA, the CDR3 is TGTGCCAGCAATCGATACCTAGGGGGGCTAGCGGGAGAATGGGCCCGCACAGATACGCAGTATTTT. Its translation: CASNRYLGGLAGEWARTDTQYF.

This clonotype was counted ten times or more. This chain joins TRBV11-2 and TRBJ2-1; 7 nucleotides agree with TRBD2. The germline CDR1 and CDR2 sequences are SGHAT and FQNNGV. The CDR3 length is 14 residues. With V trimmed by 0 bases and J by 6 bases, 2 bases remained unmatched. In DNA, the CDR3 is TGTGCCAGCAGCTTAGAGTCGGGGGGCAATGAGCAGTTCTTC. Amino acid sequence: CASSLESGGNEQFF.

This clonotype was recorded many times. The chain combines TRBV6-5 with TRBJ2-3; no clear D gene. V was cut by 2 bases and J by 1 base, with 7 bases left in between. Germline V gene data show CDR1 as MNHEY and CDR2 as SVGAGI. The CDR3 covers 14 residues. The CDR3: CASSYQAGTDTQYF. As DNA, the CDR3 is TGTGCCAGCAGTTACCAGGCGGGCACAGATACGCAGTATTTT.

This clonotype has ten or more counts. The chain recombines TRBV7-9 with TRBJ2-1; the D gene could be TRBD1 or TRBD2 (6 bases each). The CDR3 spans 15 residues. CDR1 SEHNR and CDR2 FQNEAQ come from the germline V gene (reference sequence). The V gene lost 4 bases and the J gene lost 9 bases, with 19 bases spanning the gap. CDR3 sequence (DNA): TGTGCCAGCAGCTCCCCGGAGTGGGGGGCTGGTGAGCAGTTCTTC. Amino acids: CASSSPEWGAGEQFF.

This clonotype appeared a few times. The chain employs TRBV7-6 and TRBJ2-2, with a possible D match to TRBD1 (5 bases). V lost 0 bases and J 0 bases, leaving 8 bases between the germline ends. This CDR3 has 16 residues. Germline-derived CDR1 and CDR2 are SGHVS and FNYEAQ. DNA of the CDR3: TGTGCCAGCAGCTTAGCCGGCAGGGCGAACACCGGGGAGCTGTTTTTT. It encodes CASSLAGRANTGELFF. The whole variable domain, remainder taken from reference TRBV7-6 and TRBJ2-2, is GAGVSQSPRYKVTKRGQDVALRCDPISGHVSLYWYRQALGQGPEFLTYFNYEAQQDKSGLPNDRFSAERPEGSISTLTIQRTEQRDSAMYRCASSLAGRANTGELFFGEGSRLTVL.

This clonotype was found many times. The rearrangement uses TRBV11-2 and TRBJ2-1; TRBD2 matches 10 bases. Per germline, CDR1 SGHAT and CDR2 FQNNGV. The CDR3 covers 17 residues. Trimming took 5 bases from V and 5 from J; bases not matched to a gene: 12. The CDR3 DNA follows: TGTGCCAGCAGCGGAAGAATGGGACTAGCGAGGAACAATGAGCAGTTCTTC. Translating it yields CASSGRMGLARNNEQFF.

This clonotype has at least ten counts. A much larger clonotype is one base distant, so this may be a read error. The genes are TRBV7-3 and TRBJ2-2, with D perhaps assigned TRBD1 or TRBD2 (6 bases each). The germline gives CDR1 SGHTA, CDR2 FQGTGA. The V end lost 2 bases, the J end lost 6 bases, and 16 bases lay between the germline ends. This CDR3 has 16 residues. The DNA for the CDR3 is TGTGCCAGCAGCTTAGGGGGGACAAGGATCGCCGGGGAGCTGTTTTTT. The encoded protein is CASSLGGTRIAGELFF. The full variable domain, with the rest looked up from reference TRBV7-3 and TRBJ2-2, is GAGVSQTPSNKVTEKGKYVELRCDPISGHTALYWYRQSLGQGPEFLIYFQGTGAADDSGLPNDRFFAVRPEGSVSTLKIQRTERGDSAVYLCASSLGGTRIAGELFFGEGSRLTVL.

The V and J genes are TRBV12-3 or TRBV12-4 and TRBJ2-7; no clear D gene. This CDR3 is built from 12 residues. Trimming stripped 5 bases from V and 3 bases from J, with 8 bases between. The CDR3 here is CASSKPGYEQYF. The CDR3 DNA sequence: TGTGCCAGCAGTAAGCCGGGCTACGAGCAGTACTTC.

This clonotype was counted at least ten times. The rearrangement links TRBV27 to TRBJ2-1; weak D call: TRBD2 (5 bases). V was shortened by 8 bases and J by 0 bases, with 8 bases between the two germline ends. The germline V gene encodes CDR1 MNHEY and CDR2 SMNVEV (reference sequence). CDR3 size: 13 residues. CDR3 in amino acids: CASGGSSYNEQFF. The CDR3 DNA reads as TGTGCCAGCGGTGGGAGCTCCTACAATGAGCAGTTCTTC.

By share, this clonotype ranks as medium-sized (0.01 to 0.1%). The gene calls are TRBV7-2 and TRBJ2-7, with 10 bases identical to TRBD1. Germline trimming cut 4 bases from V and 7 bases from J; bases unmatched to any gene: 7. This CDR3 comprises 14 residues. Per germline, CDR1 SGHTA and CDR2 FQGNSA. CDR3 region: CASSWRTGGLEQYF. The DNA for the CDR3 is TGTGCCAGCAGCTGGAGGACAGGGGGATTGGAGCAGTACTTC.

This clonotype was seen at least ten times. The chain employs TRBV10-3 and TRBJ2-3, with unresolved D. This CDR3 is 13 amino acids long. Trimming removed 5 bases from V and 6 bases from J, with 12 bases in between. The germline gives CDR1 ENHRY, CDR2 SYGVKD. CDR3 in amino acids: CAISPDPADTQYF. CDR3 coding DNA: TGTGCCATCAGTCCGGACCCCGCGGATACGCAGTATTTT.